Reported below is one T cell receptor beta chain. Its specificity is unknown. This specimen comes from a study of a mutant IDH1 vaccine in newly diagnosed glioma. TCRdb's copy holds only in-frame clones and misses some; the assay was immunoSEQ multiplex PCR. The sample yields approximately 47,000 clones, 70% to 90% seen once. Time point defined: week 35, safety follow-up. Each dose delivered 300 ug of mutant IDH1 20-mer peptide subcutaneously with imiquimod. The starting material was PBMCs, obtained from a glioma patient whose treatment included an IDH1 peptide vaccine. This TCR was recovered from a woman in her 40s with glioma.

This chain's CDR3 is CASSLTSGQGNTGELFF. Here the CDR3 DNA reads TGCGCCAGCAGCTTGACGTCGGGACAGGGAAACACCGGGGAGCTGTTTTTT. The V and J genes are TRBV5-1 and TRBJ2-2, with TRBD1 matching over 9 bases. Germline loops: CDR1 SGHRS, CDR2 YFSETQ. This CDR3 has 17 residues. With 1 base clipped from V and 2 bases from J, the junction kept 6 bases outside the gene matches. The full variable domain, in which reference TRBV5-1 and TRBJ2-2 provide the parts outside the CDR3, is KAGVTQTPRYLIKTRGQQVTLSCSPISGHRSVSWYQQTPGQGLQFLFEYFSETQRNKGNFPGRFSGRQFSNSRSEMNVSTLELGDSALYLCASSLTSGQGNTGELFFGEGSRLTVL.